The T cell receptor (beta chain) described here comes from a study of blood T cell repertoires in COVID-19. Overall study context: COVID-19 samples from acute and convalescent phases originated in the United States, Italy and Spain. Sources were T cells, B-cell-depleted T cells, or PBMCs; the material itself was cDNA or gDNA.

The CDR3 is made up of 11 amino acids. CDR1 DFQATT and CDR2 SNEGSKA come from the germline V gene (reference sequence). V gave up 0 bases and J gave up 7 bases, with 4 bases separating them. Produced via immunoSEQ multiplex PCR; TCRdb's table is partial and in-frame only. The table has over 150,000 clones, about 80% seen once. The chain couples TRBV20-1 to TRBJ2-1; D not resolved. This receptor was taken from a human donor with acute or convalescent COVID-19. The donor label of this sample is uncertain. Sample: peripheral blood. The CDR3, as DNA: TGCAGTGCTAGAGAGGAGAATGAGCAGTTCTTC. Its translation is CSAREENEQFF.